The 8 T cell receptor beta chains below all came from one sample that was sequenced in a study of glioma-infiltrating T cells. The iRepertoire nested amplicon-rescue multiplex PCR amplified TCR alpha and beta CDR3s from RNA. TCRdb recomputed calls from the multiplex PCR reads with MiXCR, one row per CDR3 protein. The repertoire holds about 400,000 distinct CDR3 sequences, with roughly two fifths as singletons. The specimen sequenced was glioma tissue, nonneoplastic brain tissue, or PBMCs (not recorded which). These receptors were obtained from a human donor with low-grade glioma or glioblastoma, undergoing nonglioma brain surgery, or in good health (not recorded which).

There are a few counts of this clonotype. The chain has TRBV4-3 and TRBJ2-3, with TRBD1 identical over 9 bases. CDR1 is LGHNA, CDR2 YSLEER, per germline. The CDR3 contains 16 residues. With 6 bases clipped from V and 2 bases from J, the junction kept 9 bases outside the gene matches. The CDR3 sequence is CASSLTGTGNTDTQYF. For the CDR3, the DNA is TGCGCCAGCAGTCTCACCGGGACAGGGAACACAGATACGCAGTATTTT.

The sample holds a few counts of this clonotype. The chain combines TRBV15 with TRBJ2-5; 13 bases map to TRBD2. V shed 4 bases and J 5 bases; nucleotides not matched to a gene: 7. The CDR3 is 16 residues long. From germline, CDR1 is LNHNV and CDR2 YYDKDF (reference sequence). The CDR3 nucleotides read TGTGCCACCAGCACCTACCAGACTAGCGGGAGGGAGACCCAGTACTTC. Amino acids: CATSTYQTSGRETQYF.

The genes are TRBV28 and TRBJ1-5; D ambiguous. With 9 bases removed from V and 8 bases from J, the gap between germline ends came to 20 bases. Germline V gives CDR1 MDHEN, CDR2 SYDVKM. The CDR3 spans 14 residues. The CDR3, as DNA: TGTGCCAGTCTCCTAGCAGGAGGGTATAAGCCCCAGCATTTT. Translation: CASLLAGGYKPQHF.

J is TRBJ2-4 and V is TRBV4-3; D remains ambiguous. Germline CDR1 reads LGHNA; CDR2 reads YSLEER. The germline V and J ends were trimmed by 0 bases and 2 bases, with 8 bases remaining between them. The CDR3 covers 15 residues. CDR3 nucleotide sequence: TGCGCCAGCAGCCAAGATTGGGGTTCCAAAAACATTCAGTACTTC. This gives the protein CASSQDWGSKNIQYF.

The gene calls are TRBV25-1 and TRBJ1-1; D perhaps matches TRBD1 (6 bases). The germline gives CDR1 MGHDK, CDR2 SYGVNS. V lost 3 bases, J lost 10 bases, and 21 bases lay in between. The length of the CDR3 is 15 residues. The CDR3 DNA sequence: TGTGCCAGCAGTGATGGGGGGGGCGCGGGTCGAGCAGCTTTCTTT. It is translated as CASSDGGGAGRAAFF.

In this sample, this clonotype turned up a few times. V and J are TRBV12-3 or TRBV12-4 and TRBJ1-3, with D unresolved. The germline V and J ends were trimmed by 7 bases and 3 bases, with 10 bases remaining between them. CDR3 size: 13 residues. The CDR3 sequence: CASNKGYGNTIYF. Here the CDR3 DNA reads TGTGCCAGCAACAAGGGCTATGGAAACACCATATATTTT.

J is TRBJ2-3 and V is TRBV4-1; 9 positions match TRBD1. CDR3 length: 16 residues. Germline V gene sequence: CDR1 MGHRA, CDR2 YSYEKL. V trimming: 7 bases; J trimming: 4 bases; junction bases outside the gene matches: 12. CDR3 sequence (DNA): TGCGCCAGCAACGCCCGGGACAGGGAAAACGCAGATACGCAGTATTTT. This encodes CASNARDRENADTQYF.

This clonotype occurred many times. The chain combines TRBV15 with TRBJ2-1, with D possibly TRBD2 on 6 matching bases. Trimming cost V 1 base and J 2 bases, with 12 bases left between them. Germline V lookup: CDR1 LNHNV, CDR2 YYDKDF (reference sequence). The CDR3 contains 16 residues. Written as DNA, the CDR3 is TGTGCCACCAGCAGAGTTCAGGAGGGAGCCTACAATGAGCAGTTCTTC. It codes for CATSRVQEGAYNEQFF.